Shown below are 21 T cell receptor beta chains from a single sample sequenced in a study of T cells generated in artificial thymic organoids. These receptors are not linked to any known antigen. Artificial thymic organoids aggregated human hematopoietic stem and progenitor cells with human DLL1-expressing MS5 murine stromal cells. Organoids were seeded with FACS-purified CD34+CD3- stem and progenitor cells depleted of residual T cells. Separate semi-nested PCRs amplified TCRalpha and TCRbeta libraries using constant-region reverse primers in TRAC or TRBC. TCRdb re-analysed the 5' RACE reads in MiXCR, keeping a single row per CDR3 protein. The sample holds approximately 5,400 distinct CDR3 sequences, less than 30% seen once. The sample was naive CD8+ T cells grown in artificial thymic organoids from cord blood stem and progenitor cells. Subset given: CD3+TCRalphabeta+CD8SP T cells; for blood, CD45RO-CCR7+ naive CD8+ T cells. The source of these receptors is a human donor who gave cord blood stem cells for thymic organoid culture, a cardiac surgery patient who gave postnatal thymus, or a blood donor (not recorded which).

The V and J genes are TRBV6-2 or TRBV6-3 and TRBJ1-1; TRBD1 matches at 7 bases. This CDR3 spans 21 amino acids. V lost 4 bases to trimming and J lost 0 bases; unmatched junction nucleotides: 23. The germline CDR1 and CDR2 sequences are MNHEY and SVGEGT. CDR3 DNA: TGTGCCAGCAGTTCTACTCCCTGCCGGGACACCAGGGGGGGGCTGAACACTGAAGCTTTCTTT. Encoded protein: CASSSTPCRDTRGGLNTEAFF.

This clonotype is medium-sized (0.01 to 0.1%). The chain employs TRBV6-5 and TRBJ1-2, with 9 bases that match TRBD1. The CDR3 has 12 amino acids. Germline CDR1 MNHEY, CDR2 SVGAGI. CDR3: CAYRDRAYGYTF. Written as DNA, the CDR3 is TGTGCGTACAGGGACAGGGCCTATGGCTACACCTTC.

This clonotype has only one observation. The chain recombines TRBV11-2 with TRBJ1-1; a weak D match, TRBD1 (6 bases). CDR1 is SGHAT, CDR2 FQNNGV, per germline. This CDR3 spans 11 amino acids. The V end lost 0 bases, the J end lost 11 bases, and 7 bases lay between the germline ends. In DNA form, the CDR3 reads TGTGCCAGCAGCTTAGACAGGGGTGCTTTCTTT. Translating it yields CASSLDRGAFF.

The rearrangement joins TRBV5-1 to TRBJ2-7, with D unclear. The J call may be in error: the DNA end matches TRBJ2-5 better. This CDR3 has 14 amino acids. Germline-derived CDR1 and CDR2 are SGHRS and YFSETQ. The CDR3 region is CASSFGWFVETQYF. The DNA of the CDR3 is TGCGCCAGCAGCTTCGGGTGGTTCGTAGAGACCCAGTACTTC.

As regards this clonotype: Since a much larger clone is just one base distant, this may be a read error. The V gene is TRBV5-1, the J gene TRBJ2-2; tentatively, D is TRBD2 (6 bases). CDR3 length equals 13 residues. Germline assignment: CDR1 SGHRS and CDR2 YFSETQ. CDR3 coding DNA: TGCGCCAGCAGGCTTATGAACACCGGGGGGCTGTTTTTT. Protein: CASRLMNTGGLFF. Full variable domain (outside the CDR3, taken from reference TRBV5-1 and TRBJ2-2): KAGVTQTPRYLIKTRGQQVTLSCSPISGHRSVSWYQQTPGQGLQFLFEYFSETQRNKGNFPGRFSGRQFSNSRSEMNVSTLELGDSALYLCASRLMNTGGLFFGEGSRLTVL.

There are many counts of this clonotype. The V and J genes are TRBV5-1 and TRBJ2-7; 9 bases agree with TRBD1. Germline V gene lookup returns CDR1 SGHRS and CDR2 YFSETQ. The CDR3 spans 15 residues. The trim removed 3 bases at V and 2 bases at J, leaving 6 bases unmatched. The DNA for the CDR3 is TGCGCCAGCAGCTGGGGACAGGGTACAACCTACGAGCAGTACTTC. This encodes CASSWGQGTTYEQYF.

On this clonotype: Just one base apart from a much larger clone, this may be a read error. The chain carries TRBV20-1 and TRBJ2-7, with D perhaps matching TRBD2 (5 bases). The CDR3 is 13 residues long. Germline loops: CDR1 DFQATT, CDR2 SNEGSKA (reference sequence). The CDR3 protein is CGGSPAFSYEQYF. The CDR3 bases are TGCGGTGGGAGCCCAGCGTTCTCCTACGAGCAGTACTTC.

In its sample, this clonotype is large. The rearrangement joins TRBV12-5 to TRBJ2-1; D ambiguous. Germline loops: CDR1 LGHNT, CDR2 FRNRAP. Trimming removed 0 bases at V and 0 bases at J, with 12 bases between. The CDR3 runs to 17 residues. CDR3 protein: CASGLVYLESSYNEQFF. Written as DNA, the CDR3 is TGTGCTAGTGGTTTGGTATATCTGGAAAGCTCCTACAATGAGCAGTTCTTC.

In its sample, this clonotype ranks as medium-sized. The rearrangement links TRBV2 to TRBJ1-5; weak D call: TRBD1 (6 bases). V was pared by 6 bases and J by 2 bases, with 14 bases between. This CDR3 is 15 amino acids long. Looked up from germline, CDR1 is SNHLY and CDR2 is FYNNEI. The CDR3 DNA follows: TGTGCCAGCAGCTTGGGGGGCGCCTGCAATCAGCCCCAGCATTTT. This encodes CASSLGGACNQPQHF. Together with reference TRBV2 and TRBJ1-5, the CDR3 gives the full variable domain: EPEVTQTPSHQVTQMGQEVILRCVPISNHLYFYWYRQILGQKVEFLVSFYNNEISEKSEIFDDQFSVERPDGSNFTLKIRSTKLEDSAMYFCASSLGGACNQPQHFGDGTRLSIL.

This clonotype ranks as medium-sized. The V and J genes are TRBV7-2 and TRBJ1-5; D is unresolved. Between the trimmed V and J ends, which lost 2 bases and 2 bases, there was a span of 7 bases. CDR1 is SGHTA, CDR2 FQGNSA, per germline. This CDR3 is built from 14 residues. In DNA, the CDR3 is TGTGCCAGCAGCTTAACCTTTGGCAATCAGCCCCAGCATTTT. It specifies CASSLTFGNQPQHF.

Within the sample, this clonotype is medium-sized (0.01 to 0.1%). This rearrangement joins TRBV6-5 to TRBJ2-5, with TRBD2 identical over 9 bases. V gave up 6 bases and J gave up 3 bases; unmatched junction bases: 5. The germline gives CDR1 MNHEY, CDR2 SVGAGI. The CDR3 is 14 amino acids. Written as DNA, the CDR3 is TGTGCCAGCAGCCCAGCGGGAGGAGAAGAGACCCAGTACTTC. Encoded protein: CASSPAGGEETQYF.

In its sample, this clonotype ranks as large. This chain joins TRBV13 and TRBJ1-4; no firm D call. Trimming left V 7 bases short and J 5 bases short, with 14 bases between. The CDR3 is 14 residues long. In germline, CDR1 is PRHDT, CDR2 FYEKMQ (reference sequence). The CDR3 DNA is TGTGCCAGCACCGCGGAGGGATTCAATGAAAAACTGTTTTTT. Its translation is CASTAEGFNEKLFF.

To note about this clonotype: Being one base from a much bigger clone, this may be a read error. This sequence joins TRBV4-1 and TRBJ1-5, with D perhaps matching TRBD1 (5 bases). The CDR3 spans 15 residues. The germline V gene encodes CDR1 MGHRA and CDR2 YSYEKL. CDR3 coding DNA: TGCGCCAGCAGCCAAGGACAGTATAGCAATCGGCCCCAGCATTTT. As protein: CASSQGQYSNRPQHF.

In this sample, this clonotype is medium-sized. This chain connects TRBV7-3 to TRBJ1-6, with D possibly being TRBD1 (5 bases). CDR3 length equals 12 residues. Deletions cut 5 bases from V and 8 bases from J, with 7 bases between. The germline V gene has CDR1 SGHTA and CDR2 FQGTGA. CDR3 nucleotide sequence: TGTGCCAGCAGCCTAGGGGATTCACCCCTCCACTTT. Its protein product is CASSLGDSPLHF. The full variable domain, its missing parts supplied by reference TRBV7-3 and TRBJ1-6, is GAGVSQTPSNKVTEKGKYVELRCDPISGHTALYWYRQSLGQGPEFLIYFQGTGAADDSGLPNDRFFAVRPEGSVSTLKIQRTERGDSAVYLCASSLGDSPLHFGNGTRLTVT.

Turning to this clonotype: A much bigger clone sits one base away, suggesting this may be a read error. J is TRBJ2-5 and V is TRBV5-1; 7 positions match TRBD1. The CDR3 length is 14 residues. V was clipped by 6 bases and J by 5 bases; unmatched bases: 10. CDR1 and CDR2 (germline): SGHRS, YFSETQ. CDR3 amino acids: CASNFRGRVETQYF. CDR3 sequence (DNA): TGCGCCAGCAACTTTAGGGGGCGCGTGGAGACCCAGTACTTC.

By share, this clonotype counts as medium-sized (0.01 to 0.1%). The chain has TRBV27 and TRBJ2-5; tentative D call: TRBD2 (6 bases). This CDR3 region has 15 residues. Germline V lookup: CDR1 MNHEY, CDR2 SMNVEV (reference sequence). V lost 2 bases, J lost 5 bases, and 15 bases lay in between. The CDR3 DNA reads as TGTGCCAGCAGTTTAGGGGGGAACATTTGGGAGACCCAGTACTTC. Encoded protein: CASSLGGNIWETQYF.

This clonotype is labeled as medium-sized. The chain uses TRBV6-2 or TRBV6-3 and TRBJ2-7; 11 nucleotides align to TRBD2. The junction had 4 bases not matched to a gene; V was cut back by 6 bases and J by 0 bases. The germline CDR1 and CDR2 sequences are MNHEY and SVGEGT. CDR3 length: 15 residues. CDR3 sequence reads: CASRRLAGSSYEQYF. For the CDR3, the DNA is TGTGCCAGCAGAAGACTAGCGGGGAGCTCCTACGAGCAGTACTTC.

The chain is built from TRBV19 and TRBJ1-4; the match to TRBD1 covers 9 bases. V was clipped by 1 base and J by 10 bases; unmatched bases: 4. Per germline, CDR1 LNHDA and CDR2 SQIVND (reference sequence). This CDR3 has 14 amino acids. The CDR3 spells CASSIVVTGGKLFF. The DNA of the CDR3 is TGTGCCAGTAGTATAGTCGTGACAGGGGGAAAACTGTTTTTT.

The V call is TRBV20-1, the J call TRBJ2-1; D perhaps matches TRBD2 (6 bases). Germline assignment: CDR1 DFQATT and CDR2 SNEGSKA (reference sequence). Between the trimmed V and J ends, which lost 6 bases and 13 bases, there was a span of 28 bases. The CDR3 spans 15 residues. In nucleotides, the CDR3 is TGCAGTGCCAGCAGTTTACAGTCCCCCCGGGAGACCCAGTTCTTC. This gives the protein CSASSLQSPRETQFF.

The chain carries TRBV10-3 and TRBJ2-1, with D hard to call. Germline V CDR1 and CDR2: ENHRY, SYGVKD. Trimming stripped 3 bases from V and 15 bases from J, with 33 bases between. This CDR3 spans 18 amino acids. The CDR3 DNA is TGTGCCATCAGTGATAAGGCAGTGGTATCAACGCAGAGTACATGGGGGTTCTTC. Its protein product is CAISDKAVVSTQSTWGFF.

The table lists this clonotype with a few counts. The DNA of the CDR3 is TGCGCCAGCAGCTCCTCGGGACAGAACTACAATGAGCAGTTCTTC. Translating gives CASSSSGQNYNEQFF. The chain links TRBV5-1 to TRBJ2-1; 7 nucleotides align to TRBD1. The ends lost 3 bases at V and 3 bases at J; junction bases unmatched: 6. Germline CDR1 reads SGHRS; CDR2 reads YFSETQ. There are 15 residues in the CDR3. Together with reference TRBV5-1 and TRBJ2-1, the CDR3 gives the full variable domain: KAGVTQTPRYLIKTRGQQVTLSCSPISGHRSVSWYQQTPGQGLQFLFEYFSETQRNKGNFPGRFSGRQFSNSRSEMNVSTLELGDSALYLCASSSSGQNYNEQFFGPGTRLTVL.